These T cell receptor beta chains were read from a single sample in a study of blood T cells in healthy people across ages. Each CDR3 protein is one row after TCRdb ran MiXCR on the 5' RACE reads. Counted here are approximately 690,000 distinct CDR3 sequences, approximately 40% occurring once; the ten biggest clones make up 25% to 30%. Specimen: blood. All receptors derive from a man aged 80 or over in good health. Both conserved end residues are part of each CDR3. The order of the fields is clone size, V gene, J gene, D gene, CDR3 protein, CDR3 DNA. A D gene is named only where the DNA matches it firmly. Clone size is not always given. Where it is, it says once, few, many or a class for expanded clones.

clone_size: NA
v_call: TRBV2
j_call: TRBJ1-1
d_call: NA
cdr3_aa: CARKDGTIRSPEAFF
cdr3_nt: TGTGCCAGGAAAGATGGGACGATTAGGTCCCCTGAAGCTTTCTTT

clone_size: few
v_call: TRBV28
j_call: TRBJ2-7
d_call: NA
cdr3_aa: CASSLSPGRDEQYF
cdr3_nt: TGTGCCAGCAGTTTATCTCCGGGACGGGACGAGCAGTACTTC

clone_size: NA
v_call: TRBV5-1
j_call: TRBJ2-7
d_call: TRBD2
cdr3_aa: CASSFGLAGDYNEQYF
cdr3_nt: TGCGCCAGCAGCTTCGGACTAGCGGGGGACTACAATGAGCAGTACTTC

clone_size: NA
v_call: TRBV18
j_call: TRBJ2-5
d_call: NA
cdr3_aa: CASSPTFLETQYF
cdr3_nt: TGTGCCAGCTCACCCACCTTTCTAGAGACCCAGTACTTC

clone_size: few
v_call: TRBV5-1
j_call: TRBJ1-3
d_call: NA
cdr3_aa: CASSTSPLGNTIYF
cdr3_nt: TGCGCCAGCAGTACCAGCCCCCTCGGGAACACCATATATTTT

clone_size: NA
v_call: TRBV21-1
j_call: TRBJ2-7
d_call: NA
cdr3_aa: CASSKRSGTYEQYF
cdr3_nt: TGTGCCAGCAGCAAACGTTCAGGGACCTACGAGCAGTACTTC

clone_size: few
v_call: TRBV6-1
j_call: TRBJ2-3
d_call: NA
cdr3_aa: CASNPGGVTDTQYF
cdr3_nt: TGTGCCAGCAACCCTGGCGGGGTTACAGATACGCAGTATTTT

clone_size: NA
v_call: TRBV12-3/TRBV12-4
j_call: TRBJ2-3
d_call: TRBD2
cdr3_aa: CASSLFTSVGTDTQYF
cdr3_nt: TGTGCCAGCAGTTTATTCACTAGCGTTGGCACAGATACGCAGTATTTT

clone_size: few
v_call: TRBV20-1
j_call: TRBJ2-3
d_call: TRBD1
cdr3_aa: CSAQGQGMTDTQYF
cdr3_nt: TGCAGTGCCCAAGGACAGGGTATGACAGATACGCAGTATTTT

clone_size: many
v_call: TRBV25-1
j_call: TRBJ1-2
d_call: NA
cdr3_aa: CASRSLMGGYTF
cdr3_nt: TGTGCCAGCAGGAGCCTTATGGGGGGCTACACCTTC

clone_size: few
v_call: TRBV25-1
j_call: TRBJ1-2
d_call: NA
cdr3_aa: CASSALGERGYTF
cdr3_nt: TGTGCCAGCAGTGCCCTCGGGGAGCGTGGCTACACCTTC

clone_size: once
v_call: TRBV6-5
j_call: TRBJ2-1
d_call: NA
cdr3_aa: CASTPEGRSYNEQFF
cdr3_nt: TGTGCCAGCACCCCCGAGGGTAGAAGCTACAATGAGCAGTTCTTC

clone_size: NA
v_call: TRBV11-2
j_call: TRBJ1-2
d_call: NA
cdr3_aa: CASSLDTEPRGYTF
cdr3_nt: TGTGCCAGCAGCTTAGATACCGAGCCCCGGGGCTACACCTTC

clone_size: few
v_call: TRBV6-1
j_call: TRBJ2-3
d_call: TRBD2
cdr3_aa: CASRELAGGRTDTQYF
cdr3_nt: TGTGCCAGCAGGGAACTAGCGGGGGGCCGCACAGATACGCAGTATTTT

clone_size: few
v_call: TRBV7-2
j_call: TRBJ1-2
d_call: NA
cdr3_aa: CASSQNKGYYTF
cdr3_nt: TGTGCCAGCAGCCAAAATAAGGGATACTACACCTTC

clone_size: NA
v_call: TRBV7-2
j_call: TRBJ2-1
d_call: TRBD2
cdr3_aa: CASSSPSGGASYNEQFF
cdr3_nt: TGTGCCAGCAGCTCCCCCAGCGGGGGGGCCAGCTACAATGAGCAGTTCTTC

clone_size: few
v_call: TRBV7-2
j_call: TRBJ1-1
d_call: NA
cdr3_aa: CASSYPAATEAFF
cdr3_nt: TGTGCCAGCAGCTACCCCGCTGCAACTGAAGCTTTCTTT

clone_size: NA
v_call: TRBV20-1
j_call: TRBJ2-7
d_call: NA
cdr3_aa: CSAPASGRYEQYF
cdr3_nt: TGCAGTGCCCCAGCGTCAGGTCGGTACGAGCAGTACTTC

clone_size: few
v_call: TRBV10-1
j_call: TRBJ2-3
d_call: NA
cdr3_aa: CASSESGRKDQYF
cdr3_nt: TGCGCCAGCAGTGAGTCTGGGAGGAAAGATCAGTATTTT

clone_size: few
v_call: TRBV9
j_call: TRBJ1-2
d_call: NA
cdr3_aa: CASSVGPINYGYTF
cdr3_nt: TGTGCCAGCAGCGTAGGGCCGATTAACTATGGCTACACCTTC

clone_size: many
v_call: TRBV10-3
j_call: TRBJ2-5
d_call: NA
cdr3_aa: CAISETGGEETQYF
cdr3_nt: TGTGCCATCAGTGAGACGGGTGGGGAAGAGACCCAGTACTTC

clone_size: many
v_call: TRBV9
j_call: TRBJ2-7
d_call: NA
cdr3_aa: CASSVGTTYEQYF
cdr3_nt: TGCGCCAGCAGCGTGGGAACTACCTACGAGCAGTACTTC

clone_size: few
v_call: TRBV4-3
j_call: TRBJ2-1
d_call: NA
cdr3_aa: CASSPEGGRRSSYNEQFF
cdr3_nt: TGCGCCAGCAGCCCTGAAGGGGGGCGCCGAAGCTCCTACAATGAGCAGTTCTTC

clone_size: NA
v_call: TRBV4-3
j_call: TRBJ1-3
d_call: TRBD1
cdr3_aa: CASSREGQGAGGNTIYF
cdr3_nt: TGCGCCAGCAGCCGAGAAGGACAGGGGGCGGGTGGAAACACCATATATTTT

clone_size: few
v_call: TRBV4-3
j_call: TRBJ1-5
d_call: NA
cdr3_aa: CASPYKTRGKGHF
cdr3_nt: TGCGCCAGCCCCTACAAAACCCGGGGTAAGGGGCATTTT

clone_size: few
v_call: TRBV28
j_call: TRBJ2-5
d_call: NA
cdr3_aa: CASSLTSVQETQYF
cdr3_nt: TGTGCCAGCAGTTTAACCAGTGTCCAAGAGACCCAGTACTTC

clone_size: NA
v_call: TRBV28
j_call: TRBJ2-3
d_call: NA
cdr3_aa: CASSWAGPDTQYF
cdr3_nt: TGTGCCAGCAGTTGGGCAGGGCCAGATACGCAGTATTTT